The entry that follows covers one T cell receptor (beta chain) sequence. What it binds is not known. This sample was taken from a study of Ad26.COV2.S vaccination and SARS-CoV-2 variants. On the study more broadly: Donor was in the COV1001 Ad26.COV2.S trial arm. The vaccine Ad26.COV2.S was put into the muscle once, or twice with 56 days between.

As for treatment: some 20 received Ad26.COV2.S at low or high dose, single or two shots; 5 received placebo; per-sample allocation not given. Sampling happened 63 days after the first vaccine or placebo injection. An Ad26 vector expressing Wuhan-strain SARS-CoV-2 spike constituted the vaccine. Using immunoSEQ multiplex PCR, the repertoire was profiled, and TCRdb retains in-frame clones only, with some absent. The sample has approximately 500,000 clones, approximately 90% seen once. Trimming left V 0 bases short and J 0 bases short, with 7 bases between. Germline-derived CDR1 and CDR2 are SEHNR and FQNEAQ (reference sequence). This CDR3 has 15 residues. Points from the study as a whole: Substantial response breadth was reportedly seen for spike-specific CD8+ and CD4+ T cells after vaccination.

The receptor's source is a person between 18 and 65 years old who received the Ad26.COV2.S COVID-19 vaccine or a placebo. The genes are TRBV7-9 and TRBJ2-3, with D possibly matching TRBD1 (6 bases). Sequences were derived from peripheral blood, sampled in a trial of Ad26.COV2.S vaccine versus placebo. Here the CDR3 DNA reads TGTGCCAGCAGCTTAGCCACAGGGAGCACAGATACGCAGTATTTT. Translated, it gives CASSLATGSTDTQYF.